The 11 T cell receptor beta chains below were found in one sample sequenced in a study of CD8+CD57+ T cells in acquired aplastic anemia. CDR3 and TCR beta VDJ profiling relied on a genomic DNA template. TCRdb re-analysed the reads in MiXCR, keeping a single row per CDR3 protein. The table lists fewer than 250,000 distinct CDR3 sequences, about half of them singletons. For sequencing, patients were chosen who had shown expansion of CD8+CD57+ cells by flow cytometry. Sequenced sample: sorted CD4+, CD8+, or CD8+CD57+ T cells (not recorded which) from PBMCs. These receptors all come from a human donor with aplastic anemia.

This clonotype came up many times. Compared with germline, one end of the junction differs, possibly owing to a read error. This rearrangement joins TRBV15 to TRBJ1-5; D gene ambiguous. From germline, CDR1 is LNHNV and CDR2 YYDKDF (reference sequence). The CDR3 has 17 residues. CDR3 nucleotide sequence: TGTGCCACCAGCAGAGTAACCCCGCGGTTTCCGGATCAACCCCAGCATTTT. Translating gives CATSRVTPRFPDQPQHF.

This clonotype has at least ten counts. This chain links TRBV2 with TRBJ1-5, with 8 nucleotides matching TRBD1. Germline CDR1 is SNHLY and CDR2 is FYNNEI. V lost 4 bases to trimming and J lost 2 bases; unmatched junction nucleotides: 10. CDR3 length equals 17 residues. The CDR3 reads CASSVGTGPPGNQPQHF. The CDR3 nucleotides read TGTGCCAGCAGTGTTGGGACAGGACCCCCTGGCAATCAGCCCCAGCATTTT.

The J gene is TRBJ1-2, the V gene TRBV29-1; TRBD1 is a possible D gene (6 bases). Trimming left V 8 bases short and J 8 bases short, with 21 bases between. The CDR3 has 13 amino acids. Germline V gene data show CDR1 as SQVTM and CDR2 as ANQGSEA. The CDR3, as DNA: TGCAGCTCGGCGGGAGGGGGGCAGCAGGGCTACACCTTC. Translated: CSSAGGGQQGYTF.

This clonotype has at least ten counts. At one of its ends the junction is not consistent with the germline gene, which may arise from a read error. DNA of the CDR3: TGCAATGCTAGAGATGGGGACAATCAGCCCCAGCATTTT. It translates to CNARDGDNQPQHF. The rearrangement links TRBV20-1 to TRBJ1-5; D is unresolved. This CDR3 spans 13 amino acids. Germline CDR1 is DFQATT and CDR2 is SNEGSKA (reference sequence).

This clonotype was detected many times. This chain uses TRBV5-1 with TRBJ1-6; 11 positions agree with TRBD1. This CDR3 is 18 amino acids long. In germline, CDR1 is SGHRS, CDR2 YFSETQ. With 3 bases clipped from V and 3 bases from J, the junction kept 8 bases outside the gene matches. The CDR3 DNA reads TGCGCCAGCAGCTACCGGGACAGGGGGACTAACTATAATTCACCCCTCCACTTT. It codes for CASSYRDRGTNYNSPLHF.

This clonotype was counted ten times or more. An end of the junction differs from the germline gene, which may be a read error. The rearrangement joins TRBV19 to TRBJ2-3, with TRBD1 as a possible D gene (5 bases). This CDR3 comprises 14 residues. Germline loops: CDR1 LNHDA, CDR2 SQIVND (reference sequence). The CDR3 DNA reads TGTGCCAGTAGTATAAGGGGCCCGACAGACACGCAGTATTTT. Protein sequence: CASSIRGPTDTQYF. The full variable domain, rest sourced from reference TRBV19 and TRBJ2-3, is DGGITQSPKYLFRKEGQNVTLSCEQNLNHDAMYWYRQDPGQGLRLIYYSQIVNDFQKGDIAEGYSVSREKKESFPLTVTSAQKNPTAFYLCASSIRGPTDTQYFGPGTRLTVL.

In nucleotides, the CDR3 is TGTGCCACCAGTGATTACCTGGGGGCGACCCAGTACTTC. Translation: CATSDYLGATQYF. The chain uses TRBV24-1 and TRBJ2-5, with TRBD1 as a possible D gene (6 bases). CDR3 length: 13 amino acids. The ends were cut back, 2 bases at V and 7 bases at J, with 10 bases in the middle. Germline loops: CDR1 KGHDR, CDR2 SFDVKD.

The chain uses TRBV20-1 and TRBJ1-2; D perhaps matches TRBD1 (6 bases). Trimming took 3 bases from V and 0 from J, leaving 20 bases between them. Germline V gene lookup returns CDR1 DFQATT and CDR2 SNEGSKA (reference sequence). The length of the CDR3 is 17 residues. CDR3 nucleotides: TGCAGTGCTAGGAGGGGGACCGAACTTCGAGCTAACTATGGCTACACCTTC. Translation: CSARRGTELRANYGYTF.

This chain uses TRBV18 with TRBJ1-3; D ambiguous. This CDR3 is built from 13 residues. The germline V and J ends were trimmed by 0 bases and 4 bases, with 4 bases remaining between them. Germline CDR1 reads KGHSH; CDR2 reads LQKENI. CDR3 coding DNA: TGTGCCAGCTCACCACCTCCAGGAAACACCATATATTTT. Amino acids: CASSPPPGNTIYF.

Many counts were recorded for this clonotype. The genes are TRBV11-2 and TRBJ1-6, with D perhaps TRBD1 (6 bases). The V end lost 2 bases, the J end lost 5 bases, and 10 bases lay between the germline ends. Germline CDR1 is SGHAT and CDR2 is FQNNGV. The CDR3 contains 15 residues. CDR3 sequence: CASSLRGANNSPLHF. The CDR3 DNA reads as TGTGCCAGCAGCTTACGGGGGGCGAATAATTCACCCCTCCACTTT.

This clonotype showed up just once. The V and J genes are TRBV2 and TRBJ2-7; 11 bases agree with TRBD1. This CDR3 has 15 amino acids. Trimming removed 5 bases from V and 3 bases from J; junction bases left unmatched: 6. Germline V gene lookup returns CDR1 SNHLY and CDR2 FYNNEI. CDR3 sequence reads: CASSRRTGGFYEQYF. The CDR3 DNA sequence: TGTGCCAGCAGTCGTCGGACAGGGGGCTTCTACGAGCAGTACTTC.